This TCR beta chain stems from a study of blood T cell repertoires in COVID-19. Study overall: Italy, Spain and the United States were the sources of the convalescent and acute COVID-19 samples. From T cells, B-cell-depleted T cells, or PBMCs came the material, which was cDNA or gDNA.

Deletions cut 0 bases from V and 5 bases from J, with 14 bases between. The CDR3 has 15 residues. The germline V gene encodes CDR1 GTSNPN and CDR2 SVGIG (reference sequence). As originally analysed: The authors estimated nucleated cell counts from reference gene primer amplification. Data came from immunoSEQ multiplex PCR; TCRdb stores just in-frame clones and leaves some out. D and trimming come from the DNA, and the V and J calls and clone size come from that table. The table includes more than 60,000 clones, 70% to 85% detected once. The sequence was collected from a human donor in a cohort sampled during active COVID-19. Specimen: peripheral blood. The chain is built from TRBV30 and TRBJ1-5; no clear D. Here the CDR3 reads CAWSVPRADYQPQHF. DNA for the CDR3: TGTGCCTGGAGTGTACCGCGGGCTGATTATCAGCCCCAGCATTTT.